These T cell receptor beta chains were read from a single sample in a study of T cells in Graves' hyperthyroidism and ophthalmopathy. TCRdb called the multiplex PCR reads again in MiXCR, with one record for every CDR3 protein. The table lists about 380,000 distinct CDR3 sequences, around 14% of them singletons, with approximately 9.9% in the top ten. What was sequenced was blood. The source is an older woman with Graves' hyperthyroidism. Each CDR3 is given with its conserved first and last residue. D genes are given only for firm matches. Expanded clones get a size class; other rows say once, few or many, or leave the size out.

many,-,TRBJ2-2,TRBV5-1,TGCGCCAGCAGCTTGTCCCTCTCGAACACCGGGGAGCTGTTTTTT,CASSLSLSNTGELFF
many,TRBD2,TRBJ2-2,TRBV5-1,TGCGCCAGCCGAGGGCTAGCGGAGCCCACCGGGGAGCTGTTTTTT,CASRGLAEPTGELFF
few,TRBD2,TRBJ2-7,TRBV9,TGTGCCAGCAGCAACTTCCATGGACTAGCGGGAGACGAGCAGTACTTC,CASSNFHGLAGDEQYF
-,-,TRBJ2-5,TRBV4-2,TGTGCCAGCAGCCAAGAGGGGGTTGATGGGACCCAGTACTTC,CASSQEGVDGTQYF
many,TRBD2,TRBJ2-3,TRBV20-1,TGCAGTGCTAGCTATGGGGGGACTAGCGGGAGTACGCAGTATTTT,CSASYGGTSGSTQYF
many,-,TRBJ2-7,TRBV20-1,TGCAGTGCCAGAGGTCGGAGTTACGAGCAGTACTTC,CSARGRSYEQYF
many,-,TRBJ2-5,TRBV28,TGTGCCAGCAGTTTATTTGGACCAGGGGAGACCCAGTACTTC,CASSLFGPGETQYF
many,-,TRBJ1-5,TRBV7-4,TGTGCCAGCAGCTTAGCATCGGGGAACAATCAGCCCCAGCATTTT,CASSLASGNNQPQHF
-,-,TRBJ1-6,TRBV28,TGTGCCAGCACCTGGACGGCGAATTCACCCCTCCACTTT,CASTWTANSPLHF
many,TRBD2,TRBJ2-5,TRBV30,TGTGCCTGGGGGACAATTAGCGGGATCCGGGAGACCCAGTACTTC,CAWGTISGIRETQYF
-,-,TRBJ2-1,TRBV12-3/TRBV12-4,TGTGCCAGCAGTTTAGAGACAGACAATGAGCAGTTCTTC,CASSLETDNEQFF
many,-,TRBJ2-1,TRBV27,TGTGCCAGCAGCCCCACCACAAATCGCCCCATTGGACCGTGGCGGGGACTTAACAATGAGCAGTTCTTC,CASSPTTNRPIGPWRGLNNEQFF
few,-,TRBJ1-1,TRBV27,TGTGCCAGCAGTTTAATAGGGACATACACTGAAGCTTTCTTT,CASSLIGTYTEAFF
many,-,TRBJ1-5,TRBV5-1,TGCGCCAGCAGCTTGGACGCTAGCAATCAGCCCCAGCATTTT,CASSLDASNQPQHF
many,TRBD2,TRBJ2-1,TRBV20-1,TGCAGTGCTAGGGGACTAGCGGCAAACTACAATGAGCAGTTCTTC,CSARGLAANYNEQFF
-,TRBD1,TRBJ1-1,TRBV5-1,TGCGCCAGCAGTTCGCAGGGGGGGGACACTGAAGCTTTCTTT,CASSSQGGDTEAFF
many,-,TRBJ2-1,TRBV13,TGTGCCAGCAGCACGAGTGACAATGAGCAGTTCTTC,CASSTSDNEQFF
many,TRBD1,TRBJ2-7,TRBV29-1,TGCAGCGGGACGGACAGGTACTACGAGCAGTACTTC,CSGTDRYYEQYF
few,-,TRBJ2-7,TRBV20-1,TGCAGTGCTGATAACCGGGACGAGACGGCCTACGAGCAGTACTTC,CSADNRDETAYEQYF
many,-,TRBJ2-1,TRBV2,TGTGCCAGCAGTGGGAGTGGGGGACGATACAATGAGCAGTTCTTC,CASSGSGGRYNEQFF
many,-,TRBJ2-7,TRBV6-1,TGTGCCAGCAGTGAACGGGCCCTCGAGCAGTACTTC,CASSERALEQYF
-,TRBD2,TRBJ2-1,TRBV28,TGTGCCAGCAGTTTTAGACTGCTAGCGGGAGGCCATGAGCAGTTCTTC,CASSFRLLAGGHEQFF
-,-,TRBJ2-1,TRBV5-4,TGTGCCAGCAGCTCCACTAGAGAGGGAAACAATGAGCAGTTCTTC,CASSSTREGNNEQFF
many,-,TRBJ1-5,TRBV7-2,TGTGCCAGCAGCTTACGAGGAGCGCGGCAGCCCCAGCATTTT,CASSLRGARQPQHF
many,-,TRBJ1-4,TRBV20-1,TGCAGTGCTGGGACGTTAGGGCATGAAAAACTGTTTTTT,CSAGTLGHEKLFF
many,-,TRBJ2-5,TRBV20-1,TGCAGTGCTAGAGTGGAGGGTACAGAGACCCAGTACTTC,CSARVEGTETQYF
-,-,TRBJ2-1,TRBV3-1,TGTGCCAGCGGCCAAAGCGGCTACAACGAGCAGTTCTTC,CASGQSGYNEQFF
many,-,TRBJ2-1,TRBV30,TGTGCCTGGAGACTGACAGCTAGCTCCTACAATGAGCAGTTCTTC,CAWRLTASSYNEQFF
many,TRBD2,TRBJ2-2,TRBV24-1,TGTGCCACCGGGACTAGCGGGAGGCTGAACACCGGGGAGCTGTTTTTT,CATGTSGRLNTGELFF
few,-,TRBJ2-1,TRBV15,TGTGCCACCAGCAGAGGACTAACCCTCTACAATGAGCAGTTCTTC,CATSRGLTLYNEQFF
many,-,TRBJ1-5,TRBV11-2,TGTGCCAGCAGCATTGGCAGGAAGGGCAATCAGCCCCAGCATTTT,CASSIGRKGNQPQHF
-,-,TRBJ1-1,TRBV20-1,TGCAGTGCTAGAGATGTAGGGGCGACCACTGAAGCTTTCTTT,CSARDVGATTEAFF
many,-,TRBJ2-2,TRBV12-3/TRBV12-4,TGTGCCAGCAGACGACAGGCGAACACCGGGGAGCTGTTTTTT,CASRRQANTGELFF
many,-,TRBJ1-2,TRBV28,TGTGCCAGCTATTCCGTAAACTATGGCTACACCTTC,CASYSVNYGYTF
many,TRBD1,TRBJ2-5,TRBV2,TGTGCCAGCAGTACCGGGACAGAACAAGAGACCCAGTACTTC,CASSTGTEQETQYF
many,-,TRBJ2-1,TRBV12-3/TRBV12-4,TGTGCCAGCAGTCGTCCCGGGACCCTACTGAATGAGCAGTTCTTC,CASSRPGTLLNEQFF
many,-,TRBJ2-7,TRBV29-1,TGCAGCGTTGGCTCAGGGGATTTTCCCTACGAGCAGTACTTC,CSVGSGDFPYEQYF
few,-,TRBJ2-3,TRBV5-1,TGCGCCAGCAGCTTTGGTCGTTTCACAGATACGCAGTATTTT,CASSFGRFTDTQYF
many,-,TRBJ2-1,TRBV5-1,TGCGCCAGCACCCCATCCCCCGACAGCTCCTACAATGAGCAGTTCTTC,CASTPSPDSSYNEQFF
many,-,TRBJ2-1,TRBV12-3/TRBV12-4,TGTGCCAGCAGTTCCCGAAGGTACTCCTACAATGAGCAGTTCTTC,CASSSRRYSYNEQFF
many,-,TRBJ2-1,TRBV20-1,TGCAGTGCTCCCGCCATTGTGGGAAATGAGCAGTTCTTC,CSAPAIVGNEQFF
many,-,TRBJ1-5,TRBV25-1,TGTGCCAGTAGAGCCTATCCAGGGACCGATTATAGCAATCAGCCCCAGCATTTT,CASRAYPGTDYSNQPQHF
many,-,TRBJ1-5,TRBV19,TGTGCCAGTACCCCAACCGGGCAGGTTAGCAATCAGCCCCAGCATTTT,CASTPTGQVSNQPQHF
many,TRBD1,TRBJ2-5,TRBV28,TGTGCCAGCAGTCGTGGACAGGCCCGAGAGACCCAGTACTTC,CASSRGQARETQYF
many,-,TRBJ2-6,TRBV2,TGTGCCAGCAGCCCCGACAGGGGACTAGCTGGGGCCAACGTCCTGACTTTC,CASSPDRGLAGANVLTF
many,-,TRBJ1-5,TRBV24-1,TGTGCCACCAGTGATGGGCCTCCCCCTCAGCCCCAGCATTTT,CATSDGPPPQPQHF